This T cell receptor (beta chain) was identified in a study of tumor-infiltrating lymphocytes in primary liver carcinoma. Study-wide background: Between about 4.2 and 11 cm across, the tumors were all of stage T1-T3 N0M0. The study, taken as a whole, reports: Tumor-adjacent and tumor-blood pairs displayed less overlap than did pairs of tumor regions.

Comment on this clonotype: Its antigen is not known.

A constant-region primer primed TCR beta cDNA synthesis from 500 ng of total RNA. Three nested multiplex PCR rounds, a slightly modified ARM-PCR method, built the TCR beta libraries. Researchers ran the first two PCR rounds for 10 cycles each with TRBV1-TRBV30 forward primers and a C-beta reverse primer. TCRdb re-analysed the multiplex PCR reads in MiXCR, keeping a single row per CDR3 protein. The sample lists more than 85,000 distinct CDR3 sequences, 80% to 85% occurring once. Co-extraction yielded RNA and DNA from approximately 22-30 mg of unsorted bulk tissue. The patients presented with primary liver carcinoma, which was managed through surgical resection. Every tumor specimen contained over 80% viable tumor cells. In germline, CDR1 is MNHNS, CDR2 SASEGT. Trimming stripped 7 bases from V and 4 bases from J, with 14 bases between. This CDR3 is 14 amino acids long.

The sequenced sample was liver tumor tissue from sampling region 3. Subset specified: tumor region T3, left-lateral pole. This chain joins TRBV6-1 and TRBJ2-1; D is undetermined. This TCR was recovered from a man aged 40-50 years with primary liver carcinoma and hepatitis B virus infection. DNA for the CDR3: TGTGCCAGCATTGGGATTCCCTTTTACAATGAGCAGTTCTTC. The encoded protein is CASIGIPFYNEQFF.